These 5 T cell receptor beta chains share one sample of origin, sequenced in a study of cytomegalovirus exposure and HLA in healthy donors. Use of 60 Vbeta and 13 Jbeta primers characterized the PCR. This table comes from immunoSEQ multiplex PCR, and its TCRdb copy is limited to in-frame clones, with some not included. The table lists around 120,000 clones, more than 60% of them singletons. Sequenced material: PBMCs. These receptors were collected from a woman between 50 and 59 years old in good health and CMV-seropositive.

A few counts support this clone. The chain uses TRBV9 and TRBJ2-2; D is ambiguous. V was clipped by 3 bases and J by 7 bases, with 10 bases between them. In germline, CDR1 is SGDLS, CDR2 YYNGEE. The CDR3 totals 13 residues. CDR3 bases: TGTGCCAGCAGCGCTGAAGCAGGCGGGGAGCTGTTTTTT. It codes for CASSAEAGGELFF.

The chain's CDR3 is CASSEQAGGPYEQYF. CDR3 bases: TGTGCCAGCAGTGAGCAAGCGGGAGGGCCCTACGAGCAGTACTTC. The V gene is TRBV6-1, the J gene TRBJ2-7, with 10 bases aligning to TRBD2. Germline CDR1 and CDR2: MNHNS and SASEGT. CDR3 size: 15 residues. With 3 bases clipped from V and 2 bases from J, the junction kept 4 bases outside the gene matches.

This clone was counted a few times. The chain joins TRBV30 to TRBJ2-7; TRBD1 might be the D (5 bases). Per germline, CDR1 GTSNPN and CDR2 SVGIG (reference sequence). This CDR3 has 15 residues. Trimming shortened V by 1 base and J by 4 bases, and 17 bases separated the two germline ends. CDR3 nucleotide sequence: TGTGCCTGGAGTGGACCCACGCAAGGGGCATACGAGCAGTACTTC. It is translated as CAWSGPTQGAYEQYF.

This chain links TRBV5-1 with TRBJ1-1; possible D gene TRBD1, 6 bases. With 1 base removed from V and 5 bases from J, the gap between germline ends came to 15 bases. CDR1 and CDR2 (germline): SGHRS, YFSETQ. The CDR3 covers 15 residues. The CDR3 DNA reads TGCGCCAGCAGCTTGCTAGCAGGGGTTCGGACTGAAGCTTTCTTT. Protein: CASSLLAGVRTEAFF.

A few counts support this clone. The gene calls are TRBV5-4 and TRBJ2-7; D might be TRBD1 (6 bases). Trimming took 3 bases from V and 1 from J, leaving 8 bases between them. This CDR3 is built from 13 residues. The germline V gene has CDR1 SGHNT and CDR2 YYREEE (reference sequence). The CDR3 nucleotides are TGTGCCAGCAGCTCCCAGGGGTCCTACGAGCAGTACTTC. Translated: CASSSQGSYEQYF.